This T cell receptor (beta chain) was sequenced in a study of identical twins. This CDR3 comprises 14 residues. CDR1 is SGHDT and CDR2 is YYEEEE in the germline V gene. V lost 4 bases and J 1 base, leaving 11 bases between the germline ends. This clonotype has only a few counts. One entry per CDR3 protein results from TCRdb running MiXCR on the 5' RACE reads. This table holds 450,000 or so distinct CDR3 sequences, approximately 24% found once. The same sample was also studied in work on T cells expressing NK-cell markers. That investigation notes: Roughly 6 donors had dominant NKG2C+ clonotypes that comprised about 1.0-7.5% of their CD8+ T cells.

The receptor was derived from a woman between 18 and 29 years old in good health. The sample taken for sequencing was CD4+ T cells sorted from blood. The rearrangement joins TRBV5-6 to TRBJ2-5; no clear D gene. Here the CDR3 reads CASSRGGIQETQYF. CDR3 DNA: TGTGCCAGCAGCCGCGGTGGCATCCAAGAGACCCAGTACTTC. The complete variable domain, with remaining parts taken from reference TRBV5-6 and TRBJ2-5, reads DAGVTQSPTHLIKTRGQQVTLRCSPKSGHDTVSWYQQALGQGPQFIFQYYEEEERQRGNFPDRFSGHQFPNYSSELNVNALLLGDSALYLCASSRGGIQETQYFGPGTRLLVL.